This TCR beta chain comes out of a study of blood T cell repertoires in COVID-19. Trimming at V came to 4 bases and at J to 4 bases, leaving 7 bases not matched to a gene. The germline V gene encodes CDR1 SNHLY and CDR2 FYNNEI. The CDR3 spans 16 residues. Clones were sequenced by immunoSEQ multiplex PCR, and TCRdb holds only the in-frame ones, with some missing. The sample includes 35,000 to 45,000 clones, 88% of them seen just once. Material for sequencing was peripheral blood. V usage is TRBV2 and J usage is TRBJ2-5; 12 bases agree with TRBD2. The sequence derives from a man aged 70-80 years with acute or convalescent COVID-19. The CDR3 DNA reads TGTGCCAGCAGTGGAGACGAGACTAGCGGGAGAGAGACCCAGTACTTC. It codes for CASSGDETSGRETQYF. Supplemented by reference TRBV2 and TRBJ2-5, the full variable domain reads EPEVTQTPSHQVTQMGQEVILRCVPISNHLYFYWYRQILGQKVEFLVSFYNNEISEKSEIFDDQFSVERPDGSNFTLKIRSTKLEDSAMYFCASSGDETSGRETQYFGPGTRLLVL.